This paragraph covers one TCR beta chain sequence. CDR1 and CDR2 from the germline V gene are LGHNA and YSLEER. CDR3 length equals 14 residues. Trimming removed 3 bases at V and 1 base at J, with 9 bases between. This entry comes from a study of blood T cell repertoires in COVID-19. On the study more broadly: There were acute and convalescent COVID-19 samples, and they came from the United States, Italy and Spain. The cDNA or gDNA used as material had been derived from T cells, B-cell-depleted T cells, or PBMCs.

Assay used: immunoSEQ multiplex PCR; TCRdb lists only in-frame clones, some missing. The sample holds a few hundred thousand clones, over 80% seen once. Input material: PBMCs or T cells enriched from blood (not recorded which). The chain employs TRBV4-3 and TRBJ1-1; D is perhaps TRBD1 (6 bases). This receptor was taken from a woman younger than 30 who had recovered from COVID-19. The CDR3 DNA sequence: TGCGCCAGCAGCCAGGTGACAGGGAACACTGAAGCTTTCTTT. It translates to CASSQVTGNTEAFF.